Each of the 22 T cell receptor beta chains below was sequenced from the same sample in a study of T-cell memory formation after mild COVID-19. TCRdb re-derived calls from the 5' RACE reads in MiXCR, one entry per CDR3 protein. The sample yields roughly 130,000 distinct CDR3 sequences, about 17% seen once. Material: PBMCs or a T cell subset sorted from them (not recorded which). Every receptor here comes from a man aged 18 to 30 who had mild COVID-19 (a few samples of this study predate the infection). Cell type and time point are not known.

This clonotype has more than one count but fewer than ten. The V gene is TRBV5-4, the J gene TRBJ2-6; TRBD2 is a possible D gene (6 bases). CDR1 is SGHNT and CDR2 is YYREEE in the germline V gene (reference sequence). Trimming left V 4 bases short and J 3 bases short, with 14 bases between. The CDR3 runs to 16 residues. In DNA form, the CDR3 reads TGTGCCAGCAGCCCCGGGGGTGGCTTTGGGGCCAACGTCCTGACTTTC. Translating it yields CASSPGGGFGANVLTF.

This clonotype was picked up many times. This chain connects TRBV7-2 to TRBJ2-1, with D unresolved. The V gene lost 5 bases and the J gene lost 4 bases, with 3 bases spanning the gap. Germline values: CDR1 SGHTA, CDR2 FQGNSA. The length of the CDR3 is 11 residues. CDR3 nucleotides: TGTGCCAGCAGCCGGTACAATGAGCAGTTCTTC. It codes for CASSRYNEQFF.

This clonotype was found a few times. The V gene is TRBV20-1, the J gene TRBJ1-2; D gene ambiguous. The V gene's germline CDR1 is DFQATT and CDR2 SNEGSKA (reference sequence). V lost 1 base and J lost 4, with 16 bases in between. The CDR3 length is 15 residues. CDR3 in DNA: TGCAGTGCTAGAGTCCCACCGGACTCCGGCTATGGCTACACCTTC. It specifies CSARVPPDSGYGYTF.

The table lists this clonotype with a few counts. This sequence joins TRBV12-3 or TRBV12-4 and TRBJ2-5; TRBD1 matches at 9 bases. Trimming cost V 5 bases and J 4 bases; bases outside gene matches: 8. The CDR3 contains 15 residues. The CDR3 sequence is CASSTRTGDGETQYF. The CDR3 DNA follows: TGTGCCAGCAGTACACGGACAGGGGATGGAGAGACCCAGTACTTC.

This rearrangement joins TRBV7-2 to TRBJ2-2; 8 nucleotides align to TRBD1. The CDR3 length is 15 residues. The V gene end was trimmed by 5 bases and the J gene end by 5 bases; junction bases not matched to a gene: 7. Germline values: CDR1 SGHTA, CDR2 FQGNSA. The CDR3 is CASSNRDRMTGELFF. In DNA, the CDR3 is TGTGCCAGCAGCAACCGGGACAGGATGACCGGGGAGCTGTTTTTT.

Many counts were recorded for this clonotype. The DNA of the CDR3 is TGTGCCAGCAGCTTAGAAACGAGCACAGATACGCAGTATTTT. It encodes CASSLETSTDTQYF. The chain uses TRBV7-9 and TRBJ2-3; D gene ambiguous. CDR3 length equals 14 residues. Trimming pared 1 base from V and 0 bases from J, leaving 5 bases between. Germline-derived CDR1 and CDR2 are SEHNR and FQNEAQ (reference sequence).

This clonotype was seen more than once but under ten times. The chain employs TRBV12-3 or TRBV12-4 and TRBJ1-1, with 7 positions matching TRBD1. With V trimmed by 4 bases and J by 2 bases, 16 bases remained unmatched. This CDR3 contains 18 residues. The CDR3 sequence is CASSSTGRSSPVNTEAFF. CDR3 in DNA: TGTGCCAGCAGTTCGACAGGGCGCTCATCCCCAGTCAACACTGAAGCTTTCTTT.

V gene TRBV6-1 combines with J gene TRBJ2-7; TRBD1 might be the D (8 bases). Trimming removed 7 bases from V and 4 bases from J, with 23 bases in between. There are 16 residues in the CDR3. CDR1 is MNHNS and CDR2 is SASEGT in the germline V gene. CDR3 bases: TGTGCCAGCACTGTACAGGGGGGGCAATCGAGATACGAGCAGTACGTC. Its translation: CASTVQGGQSRYEQYV.

This clonotype was counted many times. The rearrangement links TRBV5-1 to TRBJ2-2; D is uncertain. CDR1 is SGHRS, CDR2 YFSETQ, per germline. Trimming took off 0 bases at V and 1 base at J, with 7 bases between the two ends. The CDR3 loop spans 15 amino acids. The CDR3 DNA reads as TGCGCCAGCAGCTTGGTGCCAGGGAACACCGGGGAGCTGTTTTTT. Protein: CASSLVPGNTGELFF.

This chain links TRBV12-3 or TRBV12-4 with TRBJ2-3, with D maybe TRBD2 (5 bases). The CDR3 is made up of 14 amino acids. V was pared by 3 bases and J by 2 bases, with 9 bases between. The CDR3 DNA reads TGTGCCAGCAGTTTTTCTAGCCCCACAGATACGCAGTATTTT. Its protein product is CASSFSSPTDTQYF.

This clonotype was detected a few times. The chain uses TRBV29-1 and TRBJ1-1; the D gene is possibly TRBD1 (5 bases). Germline V CDR1 and CDR2: SQVTM, ANQGSEA. Trimming stripped 7 bases from V and 1 base from J, with 16 bases between. The CDR3 is 14 amino acids. In DNA, the CDR3 is TGCAGCGCCGGACTGGAGGGGTGGAACACTGAAGCTTTCTTT. Protein product: CSAGLEGWNTEAFF.

The chain employs TRBV12-3 or TRBV12-4 and TRBJ2-3; no definite D call. V shed 3 bases and J shed 3 bases, with 13 bases lying between them. CDR3 length equals 15 residues. CDR3 coding DNA: TGTGCCAGCAGTTTCCTCACCATCGCGACAGATACGCAGTATTTT. Its translation: CASSFLTIATDTQYF.

The chain uses TRBV6-1 and TRBJ2-7; D remains ambiguous. Trimming removed 5 bases from V and 7 bases from J, with 15 bases in between. There are 13 residues in the CDR3. Germline CDR1 MNHNS, CDR2 SASEGT. CDR3 sequence: CASSHPQWLEQYV. The CDR3 nucleotides read TGTGCCAGCAGTCACCCTCAGTGGTTGGAGCAGTACGTC.

V gene TRBV5-1 combines with J gene TRBJ1-2, with D perhaps TRBD1 (6 bases). Germline V gene data show CDR1 as SGHRS and CDR2 as YFSETQ. The V end lost 4 bases, the J end lost 4 bases, and 26 bases lay between the germline ends. The CDR3 runs to 18 residues. Here the CDR3 reads CASSHSGGGSRRSYGYTF. The CDR3, as DNA: TGCGCCAGCAGCCATTCCGGGGGGGGCAGCAGGCGAAGCTATGGCTACACCTTC. The complete variable domain, with remaining parts taken from reference TRBV5-1 and TRBJ1-2, reads KAGVTQTPRYLIKTRGQQVTLSCSPISGHRSVSWYQQTPGQGLQFLFEYFSETQRNKGNFPGRFSGRQFSNSRSEMNVSTLELGDSALYLCASSHSGGGSRRSYGYTFGSGTRLTVV.

The chain joins TRBV7-9 to TRBJ2-5; unclear D gene. Trimming left V 4 bases short and J 5 bases short, with 2 bases between. Germline V gene data show CDR1 as SEHNR and CDR2 as FQNEAQ (reference sequence). This CDR3 is 10 amino acids long. The CDR3 here is CASSSETQYF. CDR3 nucleotide sequence: TGTGCCAGCAGCTCCGAGACCCAGTACTTC.

This clonotype was detected a few times. The rearrangement joins TRBV7-9 to TRBJ2-3; 7 nucleotides match TRBD1. V gave up 3 bases and J gave up 0 bases; unmatched junction bases: 3. CDR1 and CDR2 (germline): SEHNR, FQNEAQ (reference sequence). The CDR3 extends over 15 amino acids. The CDR3 spells CASSLQGESTDTQYF. In DNA, the CDR3 is TGTGCCAGCAGCTTGCAGGGGGAAAGCACAGATACGCAGTATTTT.

This clonotype is classed as medium-sized. The chain carries TRBV7-2 and TRBJ2-3; a possible D gene is TRBD2 (5 bases). The CDR3 extends over 12 amino acids. Germline V CDR1 and CDR2: SGHTA, FQGNSA. The V gene lost 4 bases and the J gene lost 7 bases, with 9 bases spanning the gap. The CDR3 coding sequence is TGTGCCAGCAGCTCAACGGGAAATACGCAGTATTTT. Encoded protein: CASSSTGNTQYF. Together with reference TRBV7-2 and TRBJ2-3, the CDR3 gives the full variable domain: GAGVSQSPSNKVTEKGKDVELRCDPISGHTALYWYRQSLGQGLEFLIYFQGNSAPDKSGLPSDRFSAERTGGSVSTLTIQRTQQEDSAVYLCASSSTGNTQYFGPGTRLTVL.

This clonotype appeared many times. This sequence joins TRBV7-9 and TRBJ2-7; the match to TRBD2 covers 12 bases. CDR1 is SEHNR, CDR2 FQNEAQ, per germline (reference sequence). The CDR3 is 14 residues long. The junction had 6 bases not matched to a gene; V was cut back by 6 bases and J by 6 bases. The CDR3 reads CASSPPGLAGEQYV. The CDR3 coding sequence is TGTGCCAGCAGTCCTCCGGGACTAGCGGGCGAGCAGTACGTC.

The rearrangement links TRBV18 to TRBJ1-3; unclear D gene. This CDR3 contains 15 residues. CDR1 KGHSH and CDR2 LQKENI come from the germline V gene. Trimming shortened V by 1 base and J by 2 bases, and 9 bases separated the two germline ends. The DNA for the CDR3 is TGTGCCAGCTCACCACGGGAGGAACCTGGAAACACCATATATTTT. It codes for CASSPREEPGNTIYF.

Only a few counts were recorded for this clonotype. The J gene is TRBJ1-1, the V gene TRBV5-5; TRBD1 matches at 8 bases. This CDR3 region has 19 residues. Trimming took 0 bases from V and 1 from J; bases not matched to a gene: 14. Germline V gene sequence: CDR1 SGHKS, CDR2 YYEKEE (reference sequence). The CDR3 sequence: CASSLDPRGAGGPNTEAFF. The DNA of the CDR3 is TGTGCCAGCAGCTTGGATCCTCGTGGGGCAGGGGGCCCGAACACTGAAGCTTTCTTT.

Written as DNA, the CDR3 is TGCGCCAGCAGCTTGACGGGCGGGGGGCGATCGGAGACCCAGTACTTC. It translates to CASSLTGGGRSETQYF. J is TRBJ2-5 and V is TRBV5-1; TRBD2 agrees at 8 bases. Germline V gives CDR1 SGHRS, CDR2 YFSETQ. This CDR3 region has 16 residues. Losses at the gene ends were 1 base for V and 5 bases for J; bases not matched to a gene: 10.

This clonotype was detected a few times. The chain combines TRBV7-9 with TRBJ2-1; 7 bases agree with TRBD1. CDR1 SEHNR and CDR2 FQNEAQ come from the germline V gene (reference sequence). V dropped 7 bases and J dropped 4; count of bases not matched to a gene: 4. This CDR3 region has 13 residues. CDR3 DNA sequence: TGTGCCAGCACCTTGGGACAGTACAATGAGCAGTTCTTC. Amino acids: CASTLGQYNEQFF. Full variable domain (outside the CDR3, taken from reference TRBV7-9 and TRBJ2-1): DTGVSQNPRHKITKRGQNVTFRCDPISEHNRLYWYRQTLGQGPEFLTYFQNEAQLEKSRLLSDRFSAERPKGSFSTLEIQRTEQGDSAMYLCASTLGQYNEQFFGPGTRLTVL.